The following is a T cell receptor beta chain sequence with its context. As yet, its antigen is unknown. This specimen belongs to a study of T cell responses to AZD1222 COVID-19 vaccine. Study findings and constraints: Mostly white British, mostly female donors; authors suggested clonal diversity may be underestimated. Spike-wide coverage was observed for vaccine-associated CD4 TCRs, with dominant responses at 160-218 and 743-854. In the spike-specific TCR repertoire, nearly half reportedly target unmutated variant regions. Baseline seropositivity occurred in only six AZD1222 recipients.

Sequencing was performed with immunoSEQ multiplex PCR; in TCRdb, only in-frame clones are kept and a portion is missing. The sample includes approximately 77,000 clones, roughly 90% of them seen just once. The source was peripheral blood, collected 28 days after the second AZD1222 dose. The TCR originated in an adult who received the AZD1222 COVID-19 vaccine.

This CDR3 reads CASSFPLAGTSGANVLTF. CDR3 bases: TGCGCCAGCAGCTTTCCGTTGGCAGGGACCTCTGGGGCCAACGTCCTGACTTTC. This chain joins TRBV5-1 and TRBJ2-6; D is possibly TRBD1 or TRBD2 (5 bases each). V shed 2 bases and J shed 0 bases, with 15 bases lying between them. The CDR3 runs 18 residues. CDR1 is SGHRS, CDR2 YFSETQ, per germline.